These T cell receptor beta chains were read from a single sample in a study of blood T cell repertoires in COVID-19. TCRdb keeps only in-frame clones here, not all; method: immunoSEQ multiplex PCR. Among around 230,000 clones, around 83% were seen once, and the ten largest hold 8.2%. The sequencing sample was made of peripheral blood. These receptors came from a woman in her fifties or sixties with acute or convalescent COVID-19. CDR3s include the opening cysteine and the closing phenylalanine or tryptophan. Each record gives: D gene, clone size, V gene, J gene, CDR3 protein, CDR3 DNA. A D gene is named only where the DNA matches it firmly. A row's size may be missing; if present it is once, few, many or a size class.

.	.	TRBV15	TRBJ2-4	CATSAKPVLGNIQYF	TGTGCCACCAGCGCTAAACCCGTCCTTGGTAACATTCAGTACTTC
.	few	TRBV6-1	TRBJ2-3	CASSEVWRDSTDTQYF	TGTGCCAGCAGTGAAGTGTGGAGGGACAGCACAGATACGCAGTATTTT
TRBD1	.	TRBV11-3	TRBJ1-5	CASSLYQGGAGNQPQHF	TGTGCCAGCAGCCTTTACCAGGGGGGAGCGGGCAATCAGCCCCAGCATTTT
TRBD1	.	TRBV5-1	TRBJ1-6	CASSWDRAGDSPLHF	TGCGCCAGCAGCTGGGACAGGGCGGGGGATTCACCCCTCCACTTT
TRBD2	.	TRBV11-2	TRBJ2-7	CASSLEVGLAGFSSYEQYF	TGTGCCAGCAGCTTAGAAGTCGGACTAGCGGGATTTAGCTCCTACGAGCAGTACTTC
.	.	TRBV9	TRBJ2-7	CASSVVETYEQYF	TGTGCCAGCAGCGTAGTAGAAACCTACGAGCAGTACTTC
.	.	TRBV5-1	TRBJ1-2	CASSITGSYGYTF	TGCGCCAGCAGTATCACAGGCAGCTATGGCTACACCTTC
.	.	TRBV18	TRBJ1-1	CASSPQVGLNTEAFF	TGTGCCAGCTCACCTCAGGTCGGTCTGAACACTGAAGCTTTCTTT
.	.	TRBV7-2	TRBJ2-3	CASSLGERDTQYF	TGTGCCAGCAGCTTAGGCGAGCGAGATACGCAGTATTTT
.	.	TRBV5-3	TRBJ1-5	CARSLRHISQPQHF	TGTGCCAGAAGCTTGCGACATATCAGTCAGCCCCAGCATTTT
TRBD1	.	TRBV5-1	TRBJ1-1	CASSPGTGGTEAFF	TGCGCCAGCAGCCCCGGGACAGGGGGGACTGAAGCTTTCTTT
.	.	TRBV10-3	TRBJ1-5	CATGETQGIVQPQHF	TGTGCCACCGGGGAAACACAGGGTATAGTTCAGCCCCAGCATTTT
TRBD1	.	TRBV27	TRBJ2-1	CASSPLRQGFSEQFF	TGTGCCAGCAGCCCTCTCAGACAGGGGTTTAGTGAGCAGTTCTTC
TRBD1	.	TRBV7-3	TRBJ2-6	CASSLESRGSGANVLTF	TGTGCCAGCAGCTTAGAGTCCAGGGGGTCTGGGGCCAACGTCCTGACTTTC
.	.	TRBV10-3	TRBJ2-3	CAISDRGTDTQYF	TGTGCCATCAGTGACAGGGGAACAGATACGCAGTATTTT
TRBD1	once	TRBV25-1	TRBJ1-1	CASSLTGKNTEAFF	TGTGCCAGCAGCCTGACAGGGAAGAACACTGAAGCTTTCTTT
.	.	TRBV5-1	TRBJ1-1	CASSLTAGVNTEAFF	TGCGCCAGCAGCTTGACGGCAGGGGTGAACACTGAAGCTTTCTTT
.	once	TRBV13	TRBJ2-7	CASSIRSGIAYEQYF	TGTGCCAGCAGCATACGGAGCGGAATTGCCTACGAGCAGTACTTC
.	.	TRBV28	TRBJ2-4	CASSLRNPNIQYF	TGTGCCAGCAGTCTGCGGAACCCAAACATTCAGTACTTC
.	.	TRBV7-9	TRBJ1-1	CASRGEFENTEAFF	TGTGCCAGCAGAGGAGAATTTGAGAACACTGAAGCTTTCTTT
.	.	TRBV28	TRBJ1-1	CASSFSGSSGAFF	TGTGCCAGCAGTTTCTCAGGATCTTCTGGAGCTTTCTTT
.	.	TRBV7-2	TRBJ2-7	CASSLGFRITTYEQYF	TGTGCCAGCAGCTTAGGATTTAGAATCACCACCTACGAGCAGTACTTC